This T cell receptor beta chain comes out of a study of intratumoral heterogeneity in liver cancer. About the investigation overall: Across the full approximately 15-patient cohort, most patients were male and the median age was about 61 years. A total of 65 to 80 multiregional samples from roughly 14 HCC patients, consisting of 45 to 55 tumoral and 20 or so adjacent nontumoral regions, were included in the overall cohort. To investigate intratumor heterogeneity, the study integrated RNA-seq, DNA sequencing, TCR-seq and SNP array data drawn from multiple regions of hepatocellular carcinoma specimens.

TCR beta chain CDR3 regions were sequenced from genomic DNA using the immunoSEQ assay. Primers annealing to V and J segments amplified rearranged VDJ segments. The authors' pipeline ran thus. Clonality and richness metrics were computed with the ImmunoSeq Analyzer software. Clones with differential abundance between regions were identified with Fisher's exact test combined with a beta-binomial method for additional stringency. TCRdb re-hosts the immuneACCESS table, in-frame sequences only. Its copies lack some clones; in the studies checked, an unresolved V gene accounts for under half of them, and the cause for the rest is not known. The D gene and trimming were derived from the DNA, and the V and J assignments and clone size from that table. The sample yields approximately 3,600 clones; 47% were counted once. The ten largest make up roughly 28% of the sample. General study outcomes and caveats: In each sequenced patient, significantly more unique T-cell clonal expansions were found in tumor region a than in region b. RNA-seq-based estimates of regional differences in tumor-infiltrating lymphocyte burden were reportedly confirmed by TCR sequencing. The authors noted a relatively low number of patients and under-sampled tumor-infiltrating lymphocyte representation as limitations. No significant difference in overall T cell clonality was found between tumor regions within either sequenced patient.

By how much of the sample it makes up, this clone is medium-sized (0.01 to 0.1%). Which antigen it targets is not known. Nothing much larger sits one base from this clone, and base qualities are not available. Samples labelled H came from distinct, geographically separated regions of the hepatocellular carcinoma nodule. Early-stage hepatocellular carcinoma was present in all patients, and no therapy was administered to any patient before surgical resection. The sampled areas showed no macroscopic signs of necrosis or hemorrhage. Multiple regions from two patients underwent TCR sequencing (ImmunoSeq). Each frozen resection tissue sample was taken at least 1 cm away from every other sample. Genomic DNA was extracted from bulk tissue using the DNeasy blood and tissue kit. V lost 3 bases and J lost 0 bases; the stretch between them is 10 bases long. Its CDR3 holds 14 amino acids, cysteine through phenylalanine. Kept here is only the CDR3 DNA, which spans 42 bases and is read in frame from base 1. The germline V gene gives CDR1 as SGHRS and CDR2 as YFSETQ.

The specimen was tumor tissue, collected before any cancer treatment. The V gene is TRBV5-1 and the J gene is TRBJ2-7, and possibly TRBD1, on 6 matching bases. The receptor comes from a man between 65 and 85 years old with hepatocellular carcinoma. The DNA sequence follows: TGCGCCAGCAGCTCGGACAGCTACTCCTACGAGCAGTACTTC. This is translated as CASSSDSYSYEQYF.